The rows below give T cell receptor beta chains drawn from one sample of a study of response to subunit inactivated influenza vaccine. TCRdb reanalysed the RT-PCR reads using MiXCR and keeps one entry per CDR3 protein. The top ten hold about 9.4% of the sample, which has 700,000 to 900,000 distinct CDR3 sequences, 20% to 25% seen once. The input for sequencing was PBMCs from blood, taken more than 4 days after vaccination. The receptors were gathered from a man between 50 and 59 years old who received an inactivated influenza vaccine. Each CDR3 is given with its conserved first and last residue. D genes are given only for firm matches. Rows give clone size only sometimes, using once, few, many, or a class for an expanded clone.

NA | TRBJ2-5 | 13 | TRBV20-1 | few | TGCAGTGCTACCTTGACAGCCCAAGAGACCCAGTACTTC | CSATLTAQETQYF
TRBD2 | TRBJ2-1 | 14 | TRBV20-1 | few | TGCAGTGCTTCACTTAGCGGGACCTACAATGAGCAGTTCTTC | CSASLSGTYNEQFF
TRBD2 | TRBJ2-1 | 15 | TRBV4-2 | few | TGTGCCAGCAGCCAAGGACTAGCGGGATATCATGAGCAGTTCTTC | CASSQGLAGYHEQFF
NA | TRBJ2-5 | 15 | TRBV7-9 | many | TGTGCCAGCAGCTTAGGCACGGTTACCGGGGAGACCCAGTACTTC | CASSLGTVTGETQYF
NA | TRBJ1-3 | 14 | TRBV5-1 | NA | TGCGCCAGCAAGGCTGAGGCCAATGGAAACACCATATATTTT | CASKAEANGNTIYF
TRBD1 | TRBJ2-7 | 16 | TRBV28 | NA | TGTGCCAGCAGTATACCGGGACAGGGGAGATCCTACGAGCAGTACTTC | CASSIPGQGRSYEQYF
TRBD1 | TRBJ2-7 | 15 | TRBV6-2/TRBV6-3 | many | TGTGCCAGCAGTCCCCGGGACAGATCCTCCTACGAGCAGTACTTC | CASSPRDRSSYEQYF
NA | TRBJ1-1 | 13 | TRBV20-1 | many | TGCAGTGCTAGGCCCAGGGGACAAACTGAAGCTTTCTTT | CSARPRGQTEAFF
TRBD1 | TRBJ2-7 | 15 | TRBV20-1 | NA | TGCAGTGCTAGTTTTTGGACAGGCTTGTCCTACGAGCAGTACTTC | CSASFWTGLSYEQYF
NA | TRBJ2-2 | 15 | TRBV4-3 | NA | TGCGCCAGCAGCGTGGGTCAGGGAATAGGCGGGGAGCTGTTTTTT | CASSVGQGIGGELFF
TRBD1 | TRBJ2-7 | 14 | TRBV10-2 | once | TGCGCCAGCAGTGAGCTGACAGGGGCCTACGAGCAGTACTTC | CASSELTGAYEQYF
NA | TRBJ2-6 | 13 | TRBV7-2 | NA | TGTGCCAGCAGCTTGGGTAGGTCCGGCGTCCTGACTTTC | CASSLGRSGVLTF
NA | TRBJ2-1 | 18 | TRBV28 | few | TGTGCCAGCAGTACAAACCTGGGGGCGTCCAGCTCCTACAATGAGCAGTTCTTC | CASSTNLGASSSYNEQFF
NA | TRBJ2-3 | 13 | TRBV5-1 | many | TGCGCCAGCAGCTTACGGGCGCCAGATACGCAGTATTTT | CASSLRAPDTQYF
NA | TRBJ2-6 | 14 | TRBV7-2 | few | TGTGCCAGCAGCTCGAGGGCTGGGGCCAACGTCCTGACTTTC | CASSSRAGANVLTF
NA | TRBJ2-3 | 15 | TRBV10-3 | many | TGTGCCATCAGTGAGGAGGCAGGAGGGACAGATACGCAGTATTTT | CAISEEAGGTDTQYF
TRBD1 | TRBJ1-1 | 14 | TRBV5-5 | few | TGTGCCAGCAGATCCACAGGGGTGAACACTGAAGCTTTCTTT | CASRSTGVNTEAFF
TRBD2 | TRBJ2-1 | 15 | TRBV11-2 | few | TGTGCCAGCAGATCGGTTGGCGGGAGGGCCCGTGAGCAGTTCTTC | CASRSVGGRAREQFF
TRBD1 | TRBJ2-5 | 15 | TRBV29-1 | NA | TGCAGCGTTGACTATGCGACAGGGGGCGAGGAGACCCAGTACTTC | CSVDYATGGEETQYF
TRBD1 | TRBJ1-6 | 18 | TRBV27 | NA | TGTGCCAGCAGTTTTGGGACAGGGGGCGCGTTGTCTAATTCACCCCTCCACTTT | CASSFGTGGALSNSPLHF
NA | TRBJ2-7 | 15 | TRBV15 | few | TGTGCCACCAGCAAAGGACTGGCGAGCTCCTACGAGCAGTACTTC | CATSKGLASSYEQYF
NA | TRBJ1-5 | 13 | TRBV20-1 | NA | TGCAGTGCTAGAGTTGTGGGGGTTCAGCCCCAGCATTTT | CSARVVGVQPQHF
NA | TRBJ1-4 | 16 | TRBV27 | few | TGTGCCAGCAGTTTTTCATATCTGGCCCAAAATGAAAAACTGTTTTTT | CASSFSYLAQNEKLFF
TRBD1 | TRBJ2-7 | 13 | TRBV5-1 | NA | TGCGCCAGCAGCCCGAAAACAGGGGACGAGCAGTACTTC | CASSPKTGDEQYF
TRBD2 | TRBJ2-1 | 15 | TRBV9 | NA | TGTGCCAGCAGCGTATTAGCGGGAGGACCGGATGAGCAGTTCTTC | CASSVLAGGPDEQFF
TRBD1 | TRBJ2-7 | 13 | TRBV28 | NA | TGTGCCAGCCTGGGACAGGGGATCCACGAGCAGTACTTC | CASLGQGIHEQYF
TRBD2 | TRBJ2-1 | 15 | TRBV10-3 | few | TGTGCCATCAAGGCTAGCGGGCCCGTCGTCAATGAGCAGTTCTTC | CAIKASGPVVNEQFF
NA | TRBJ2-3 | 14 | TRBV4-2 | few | TGTGCCAGCAGCCACGACACAGGAGCAGATACGCAGTATTTT | CASSHDTGADTQYF
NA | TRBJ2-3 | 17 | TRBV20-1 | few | TGCAGTGCTAGCCGGCCGGGGGACCCCACCTTAACAGATACGCAGTATTTT | CSASRPGDPTLTDTQYF
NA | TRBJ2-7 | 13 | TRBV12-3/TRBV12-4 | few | TGTGCCAGCAGTTCGGAGACCGCCGTCGAGCAGTACTTC | CASSSETAVEQYF
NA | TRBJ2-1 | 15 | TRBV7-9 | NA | TGTGCCAGCAGCTTAAGGGGGAGTTTCGGCAATGAGCAGTTCTTC | CASSLRGSFGNEQFF
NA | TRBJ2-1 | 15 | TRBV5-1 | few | TGCGCCAGCAGTTTCGAGGAGAGCTCCTACAATGAGCAGTTCTTC | CASSFEESSYNEQFF
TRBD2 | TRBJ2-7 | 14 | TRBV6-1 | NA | TGTGCCAGCAGACGAGCGGGAGCGGACCACGAGCAGTACTTC | CASRRAGADHEQYF
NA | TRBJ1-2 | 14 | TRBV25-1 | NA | TGTGCCAGCAGTGAAGGAAGGGGCAGCTATGGCTACACCTTC | CASSEGRGSYGYTF
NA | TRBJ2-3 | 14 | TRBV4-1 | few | TGCGCCAGCAGCCAAGATGGAGCTCCAGATACGCAGTATTTT | CASSQDGAPDTQYF